This T cell receptor (beta chain) stems from a study of blood T cell repertoires in COVID-19. Study summary: Some COVID-19 samples were acute and others convalescent; all came from the United States, Italy and Spain.

V shed 4 bases and J 8 bases; nucleotides not matched to a gene: 9. Germline V gives CDR1 LGHNA, CDR2 YSLEER. The CDR3 spans 15 residues. This clone is a singleton in its sample. Original handling: Amplification of reference gene primers provided the estimated nucleated cell counts. The method was immunoSEQ multiplex PCR; TCRdb's version includes in-frame clones alone and lacks a portion of them. D and trimming were read from the DNA, whereas the V and J calls and clone size are those reported in that table. The sample carries 200,000 to 300,000 clones, approximately 86% recorded once. The TCR originated in a man between 25 and 39 years old with active or convalescent COVID-19. The chain employs TRBV4-3 and TRBJ1-4; 8 bases are shared with TRBD1. Sequenced sample: peripheral blood. CDR3 protein: CASSPVTGAGEKLFF. In DNA, the CDR3 is TGCGCCAGCAGCCCAGTGACAGGGGCAGGAGAAAAACTGTTTTTT.